This T cell receptor beta chain was found in a study of shared clonotypes between healthy human individuals. The assay was immunoSEQ multiplex PCR, and TCRdb's table has in-frame clones only and misses some. Among 2 million to 2.5 million clones listed, more than 85% were seen once. The CDR3 contains 19 residues. Germline trimming cut 4 bases from V and 0 bases from J; bases unmatched to any gene: 13. CDR1 is SEHNR and CDR2 is FQNEAQ in the germline V gene (reference sequence). This clonotype originated in a young man in good health. Some clones in this sample may be carry-over from other donors' samples. This rearrangement joins TRBV7-9 to TRBJ2-4, with 9 nucleotides matching TRBD2. The sample consisted of naive CD4+ T cells from PBMCs. Subset meaning: CD45RA+ positively selected. The CDR3 nucleotides are TGTGCCAGCAGCTCGGGGGGACTAGCCCAGATCCTAGCCAAAAACATTCAGTACTTC. Amino acids: CASSSGGLAQILAKNIQYF. Filled out from reference TRBV7-9 and TRBJ2-4, the complete variable domain reads DTGVSQNPRHKITKRGQNVTFRCDPISEHNRLYWYRQTLGQGPEFLTYFQNEAQLEKSRLLSDRFSAERPKGSFSTLEIQRTEQGDSAMYLCASSSGGLAQILAKNIQYFGAGTRLSVL.